This TCR beta chain was sequenced for a study of PD-1 blockade in classical Hodgkin lymphoma. Profiling relied on immunoSEQ multiplex PCR, and the TCRdb table lists in-frame clones only, not all of them. Of roughly 51,000 clones in the sample, around 76% were seen once. After removal of 3 bases from V and 6 bases from J, the junction contained 9 bases not matched to a gene. From germline, CDR1 is LNHDA and CDR2 SQIVND (reference sequence). This CDR3 has 16 amino acids. Time point meaning: cycle 4 day 1 (C4D1), after about 6 weeks of nivolumab. All the patients suffered relapse after autologous stem cell transplantation, and brentuximab vedotin exposure differed. This clone was observed a few times.

This receptor was taken from a human donor with classical Hodgkin lymphoma. This chain uses TRBV19 with TRBJ2-1, with 9 bases fitting TRBD2. The sample here was peripheral blood mononuclear cells (PBMCs), taken before the fourth cycle of nivolumab. In DNA, the CDR3 is TGTGCCAGTAGTATCGGAGGCGGGAGGGAGGTCAATGAGCAGTTCTTC. This encodes CASSIGGGREVNEQFF.